This TCR beta chain appears in the sequencing data of a study of monozygotic twins with inflammatory bowel disease (dated 2019 in TCRdb). For the wider study: In total, about 30 monozygotic twin pairs made up the full study: 19 Danish pairs, all IBD-discordant, plus nine German pairs, of which four were IBD-concordant and five were IBD-discordant. Each individual had, on average, about 151 000 unique TCRalpha sequences and 181 000 unique TCRbeta sequences available for analysis. The search for disease-associated traits relied mainly on comparing, within discordant pairs, IBD patients with their genetically identical healthy co-twins.

Including the terminal cysteine and phenylalanine, the CDR3 comprises 15 residues. No nucleotide data were recorded. The germline V gene (reference sequence) specifies MNHEY as CDR1 and SMNVEV as CDR2. The research as a whole found: Differing immunosuppressive treatments among patients may have added background noise and inter-individual variability to the repertoires. Repertoire similarity did not differ between concordant and discordant twins, possibly due to limited statistical power. IBD patients had lower TCRbeta repertoire diversity, measured by the inverse Simpson index, than their healthy co-twins. IBD patients shared fewer clonotypes with other individuals than healthy twins did, most markedly in patients showing signs of disease activity. Distinction between different T cell subtypes could not be achieved in the analysis. No single strong signal or clonotype linked to IBD turned up in the results, so the idea that one exists was not supported.

With regard to this clonotype: The target of this receptor is not known.

Library preparation was by 5' RACE. The input for every TCR library was 3500 ng of total RNA. cDNA was synthesized with SMARTScribe reverse transcriptase in eight separate reactions per sample. During cDNA synthesis, template switching introduced unique molecular identifiers that contained a 6-nucleotide sample barcode. TCRalpha and TCRbeta cDNA was amplified by two nested PCRs of around 15 and 9 cycles, with bead purification after each PCR. Before amplification, the cDNA was treated with uracil DNA-glycosylase and purified using the QIAquick PCR purification kit. In the second PCR, Illumina TruSeq-compatible adapters and sample-specific barcodes were added. TapeStation and Qubit were used to check library quality and concentration, and 4 to 6.5 ng of each library went into the pool. Pooled libraries were sequenced on an Illumina HiSeq2500 single-index Rapid Run with 2 x 100 bp reads and custom sequencing primers. In the paper's pipeline: UMI-based consensus assembly with MiGEC version 1.2.6 was used to correct PCR and sequencing errors. MiXCR version 2.1.1 handled V(D)J alignment, clonotype assembly and CDR3 extraction. To normalise gene usage, clonotype sharing and MAIT/NKT TCR abundance, the top 1000, 10 000 and 20 000 clonotypes in each sample were analysed. After downsampling to 27 000 UMIs, diversity was calculated as the inverse Simpson index using the vegan R package. Paired Mann-Whitney U tests on discordant twin pairs were used, with Benjamini-Hochberg multiple-testing correction. Reads reprocessed by TCRdb are summarized as one entry per CDR3 protein sequence, and DNA is absent. V and J calls and clone size were set by TCRdb, not the authors. The table for this sample lists hundreds of thousands of distinct CDR3 sequences. The ten largest make up roughly 5.2% of the sample.

From each donor, an approximately 2.5 ml peripheral blood sample was drawn into PAXgene tubes and stored at -80 degrees C. Without any T cell sorting, total RNA was extracted from whole blood using the PAXgene blood miRNA kit on an automated QIAcube. Deep TCRalpha and TCRbeta repertoire profiling with unique molecular barcoding was performed on peripheral blood of monozygotic twin pairs concordant or discordant for inflammatory bowel disease. Smoking habits were recorded for all twin pairs, and each individual was classified as a current, former or never smoker. In this chain, TRBV27 is recombined with TRBJ2-7; the TCRdb call, TRBD1, lacks DNA for checking. The receptor comes from a human donor with ulcerative colitis or Crohn's disease, or a healthy co-twin of an affected twin (not recorded which). The sample comprised blood. The CDR3 amino acid sequence is: CASRGATGQGLEQYF.